This T cell receptor (beta chain) originates from a study of spatial heterogeneity in lung cancer. Study conclusions and caveats: Mutation tallies in tumors tracked expanded intratumoral alpha and beta TCR counts.

Sample time point: sample taken at primary tumor resection. The roughly 66 donors had untreated early-stage non-small cell lung cancer. This clonotype was seen more than once but under ten times. The antigen is not known. The trim removed 4 bases at V and 5 bases at J, leaving 9 bases unmatched. The CDR3 is made up of 16 amino acids. CDR1 SGHNT and CDR2 YYREEE come from the germline V gene (reference sequence). Via MiXCR, TCRdb re-called the 5' RACE reads, giving one row per CDR3 protein. Among approximately 26,000 distinct CDR3 sequences listed, roughly 8.6% were seen once. This clonotype originated in a male donor with early-stage non-small cell lung cancer. This rearrangement joins TRBV5-4 to TRBJ2-5, with TRBD2 matching 12 bases. The sample in question was lung tumor tissue, obtained at surgery. The CDR3 is CASSARLAGGGETQYF. The CDR3 bases are TGTGCCAGCAGCGCCCGGCTAGCGGGAGGGGGGGAGACCCAGTACTTC.